This T cell receptor beta chain was recorded in a study of monozygotic twins with inflammatory bowel disease. Study-wide results and limits: Among IBD patients, TCRbeta diversity (inverse Simpson) was lower than in healthy co-twins.

Total RNA input per TCR library was roughly 3,300 ng. Eight distinct reactions (per sample) were used to make the cDNA. Following a re-call of the 5' RACE reads, TCRdb has one entry per CDR3 protein and lacks DNA. The specimen's table records roughly 170,000 distinct CDR3 sequences. Remarks on this clonotype: Its antigen remains unknown.

The CDR3 is made up of 14 amino acids. The germline CDR1 and CDR2 sequences are ENHRY and SYGVKD. Material for sequencing was blood. The source of this sequence is a human donor with ulcerative colitis or Crohn's disease, or a healthy co-twin of an affected twin (not recorded which). The chain carries TRBV10-3 and TRBJ1-1; TCRdb picks TRBD1, but there is no DNA to check that call. The CDR3 here is CAISRGGWSTEAFF.